This T cell receptor beta chain was obtained from a study of T cells in Graves' hyperthyroidism and ophthalmopathy. Amplified TCR beta CDR3 regions derived from RNA transcripts. The study used the HTBI primer set for a first-round RT-PCR of the TCR CDR3. TCRdb itself ran the multiplex PCR reads through MiXCR, one entry per CDR3 protein. The data show a few hundred thousand distinct CDR3 sequences, about 13% seen once. Unmatched junction bases numbered 7, after V lost 1 base and J lost 5 bases. This CDR3 has 14 amino acids. Per germline, CDR1 SQVTM and CDR2 ANQGSEA. This clonotype was counted many times.

The source is a woman between 18 and 29 years old with Graves' hyperthyroidism. The sequenced sample consisted of blood. The chain combines TRBV29-1 with TRBJ1-1; TRBD1 matches at 7 bases. Written as DNA, the CDR3 is TGCAGCGTTGAAGTAGACAGGGTGGTTACTGAAGCTTTCTTT. Translated, it gives CSVEVDRVVTEAFF.